This TCR beta chain was identified in a study of CD8 T cells in ankylosing spondylitis. This CDR3 has 15 amino acids. Germline V lookup: CDR1 MDHEN, CDR2 SYDVKM. V lost 2 bases and J 5 bases, leaving 13 bases between the germline ends. Study results and limitations: Some motif variants were previously reported in reactive arthritis synovial fluid and blood. Enrichment of disease-linked clones was reportedly significant in matched ankylosing spondylitis synovial fluid. A CD8+ phenotype characterized the disease-linked clones, which were relatively rare in peripheral blood. What seemed typical of ankylosing spondylitis blood was a TCR beta motif built from about 8 highly homologous variants.

Scientists made TCR beta libraries using quantitative 5'-RACE with molecular barcodes. A single record per CDR3 protein comes from TCRdb applying MiXCR to the 5' RACE reads. The data show roughly 700,000 distinct CDR3 sequences, over 15% seen once. Concerning this clonotype: The target antigen is unknown.

The gene calls are TRBV28 and TRBJ2-1; tentatively, D is TRBD2 (6 bases). The TCR sequence derives from a male donor with ankylosing spondylitis. Sequencing was done on a sample of blood, either unsorted or a sorted T cell fraction (not recorded which). CDR3 DNA: TGTGCCAGCAGTTTAGGGGGACTGGCTAACAATGAGCAGTTCTTC. Residues: CASSLGGLANNEQFF. Supplemented by reference TRBV28 and TRBJ2-1, the full variable domain reads DVKVTQSSRYLVKRTGEKVFLECVQDMDHENMFWYRQDPGLGLRLIYFSYDVKMKEKGDIPEGYSVSREKKERFSLILESASTNQTSMYLCASSLGGLANNEQFFGPGTRLTVL.